These 11 T cell receptor beta chains came from one sample sequenced in a study of T cell responses to AZD1222 COVID-19 vaccine. Sequencing was performed with immunoSEQ multiplex PCR; in TCRdb, only in-frame clones are kept and a portion is missing. Among 150,000 to 200,000 clones listed, around nine tenths were seen once. Sample: peripheral blood, taken on day 0 of AZD1222 vaccination. The receptors here all came from an adult in good health.

The rearrangement uses TRBV7-8 and TRBJ1-2; TRBD1 matches 9 bases. Germline values: CDR1 SGHVS, CDR2 FQNEAQ. V lost 4 bases to trimming and J lost 2 bases; unmatched junction nucleotides: 5. The CDR3 extends over 15 amino acids. In DNA form, the CDR3 reads TGTGCCAGCAGCTCCCGGGACAGGGCCAACTATGGCTACACCTTC. Translation gives CASSSRDRANYGYTF.

The CDR3 spells CASSIDNRARGYTF. As DNA, the CDR3 is TGTGCCAGTAGTATAGATAACAGGGCCCGAGGCTACACCTTC. This chain links TRBV19 with TRBJ1-2, with D perhaps matching TRBD1 (6 bases). The V gene lost 0 bases and the J gene lost 8 bases, with 13 bases spanning the gap. The germline V gene encodes CDR1 LNHDA and CDR2 SQIVND (reference sequence). CDR3 size: 14 residues.

The rearrangement uses TRBV7-8 and TRBJ1-2; D remains ambiguous. The CDR3 totals 13 residues. Germline V gene data show CDR1 as SGHVS and CDR2 as FQNEAQ. Trimming pared 1 base from V and 8 bases from J, leaving 11 bases between. The CDR3 is CASSLEVPGGYTF. CDR3 in DNA: TGTGCCAGCAGCTTAGAGGTCCCGGGGGGCTACACCTTC.

The chain is built from TRBV4-2 and TRBJ2-7; 9 bases are shared with TRBD2. Germline CDR1 LGHNA, CDR2 YNFKEQ. J lost 2 bases, V lost 1 base, and 9 bases had no gene match. This CDR3 is 17 amino acids long. The CDR3 loop is CASSQASSGVITYEQYF. The CDR3 DNA sequence: TGTGCCAGCAGCCAAGCATCTAGCGGGGTAATCACCTACGAGCAGTACTTC.

Regarding this clone: This sample also contains other DNA sequences that code for the same CDR3. The V and J genes are TRBV7-9 and TRBJ1-4; D gene ambiguous. The CDR3 totals 14 residues. V lost 1 base and J 4 bases, leaving 7 bases between the germline ends. Germline V gives CDR1 SEHNR, CDR2 FQNEAQ (reference sequence). CDR3 DNA: TGTGCCAGCAGCTTAGGGCAGCTTAATGAAAAACTGTTTTTT. It specifies CASSLGQLNEKLFF.

The chain carries TRBV4-1 and TRBJ1-4, with no clear D. Germline loops: CDR1 MGHRA, CDR2 YSYEKL. Trimming stripped 4 bases from V and 0 bases from J, with 15 bases between. The CDR3 extends over 17 amino acids. The CDR3 is CASSLSGGFATNEKLFF. For the CDR3, the DNA is TGCGCCAGCAGCCTATCGGGAGGGTTCGCAACTAATGAAAAACTGTTTTTT.

V is TRBV9 and J is TRBJ1-1; perhaps TRBD1 as D (5 bases). Germline CDR1 and CDR2: SGDLS and YYNGEE. There are 15 residues in the CDR3. V lost 7 bases, J lost 1 base, and 17 bases lay in between. The CDR3 DNA follows: TGTGCCAGCGCTCCGGGACCCCCAGGGAACACTGAAGCTTTCTTT. This gives the protein CASAPGPPGNTEAFF.

The rearrangement joins TRBV7-9 to TRBJ1-6; D is uncertain. V was trimmed by 5 bases and J by 6 bases, leaving 14 bases between them. From germline, CDR1 is SEHNR and CDR2 FQNEAQ (reference sequence). The CDR3 covers 15 residues. In DNA, the CDR3 is TGTGCCAGCAGCCTCCGGACCGATCTTAATTCACCCCTCCACTTT. This sequence encodes CASSLRTDLNSPLHF.

Comment on this clone: The same CDR3 arises from other DNA sequences in this sample as well. The chain has TRBV12-3 or TRBV12-4 and TRBJ2-5; D is perhaps TRBD2 (6 bases). This CDR3 comprises 12 residues. The V gene lost 2 bases and the J gene lost 5 bases, with 6 bases spanning the gap. The CDR3 protein is CASSLRGETQYF. The CDR3, as DNA: TGTGCCAGCAGTTTACGGGGGGAGACCCAGTACTTC.

The gene calls are TRBV10-3 and TRBJ1-4; 7 nucleotides line up with TRBD1. The V and J ends lost 0 bases and 4 bases, in that order; junction bases with no gene match: 2. In germline, CDR1 is ENHRY, CDR2 SYGVKD. The CDR3 has 15 amino acids. CDR3 region: CAISESTGNNEKLFF. CDR3 nucleotides: TGTGCCATCAGTGAGTCGACAGGGAATAATGAAAAACTGTTTTTT.

The J gene is TRBJ1-1, the V gene TRBV5-1, with 7 bases fitting TRBD1. Germline CDR1 and CDR2: SGHRS and YFSETQ. V lost 4 bases to trimming and J lost 5 bases; unmatched junction nucleotides: 11. The CDR3 runs to 15 residues. In nucleotides, the CDR3 is TGCGCCAGCAGCGCGCCCGAACAGGGGTTGACTGAAGCTTTCTTT. Residues: CASSAPEQGLTEAFF.